The TCR beta chain described here comes from a study of T cells in Graves' hyperthyroidism and ophthalmopathy. TCR beta CDR3 regions were amplified from RNA. The study used the HTBI primer set for a first-round RT-PCR of the TCR CDR3. A single record per CDR3 protein comes from TCRdb applying MiXCR to the multiplex PCR reads. Among some 340,000 distinct CDR3 sequences listed, about 13% were seen once. Ophthalmopathy patients had Clinical Activity Score at least 3, NOSPECS grade at least 4, duration under 3 months. There are many counts of this clonotype. Antigen: not known. Study findings and constraints: Most thyroid clonotypes expanded above 0.001 appeared in blood too. Ophthalmopathy got predicted by the model a median about 6.5 months before its onset. In simple terms, a model built on 13 V-J features told ophthalmopathy apart from stable hyperthyroidism.

The CDR3 is 14 amino acids. With 3 bases removed from V and 6 bases from J, the gap between germline ends came to 14 bases. This receptor was identified in a woman aged 40 to 55 with Graves' ophthalmopathy. The chain employs TRBV12-3 or TRBV12-4 and TRBJ1-1; possible D gene TRBD1, 6 bases. The material sequenced was blood. CDR3 sequence (DNA): TGTGCCAGCAGTTTTAACCCCAGGACAGCTGAAGCTTTCTTT. It codes for CASSFNPRTAEAFF.